Below, one T cell receptor (beta chain) is given with its context. The data were obtained in a study of blood T cell repertoires in COVID-19. Across the whole study: COVID-19 samples collected from the United States, Italy and Spain covered acute and convalescent phases.

This CDR3 has 14 residues. The germline gives CDR1 SGHRS, CDR2 YFSETQ. The ends were cut back, 9 bases at V and 7 bases at J, with 20 bases in the middle. The authors' processing: For nucleated cells, counts were estimated from reference gene primer amplification. TCRdb's copy holds only in-frame clones and misses some; the assay was immunoSEQ multiplex PCR. The D gene and trimming were derived from the DNA, and the V and J assignments and clone size from that table. The profile shows under 300,000 clones, roughly 84% of them singletons. The sequence was obtained from a woman between 40 and 50 years old who had recovered from COVID-19. Sample: peripheral blood. V is TRBV5-1 and J is TRBJ2-1; D might be TRBD2 (7 bases). CDR3 residues: CATHEGGAGNEQFF. The CDR3 DNA follows: TGCGCCACACACGAAGGGGGGGCGGGGAATGAGCAGTTCTTC.